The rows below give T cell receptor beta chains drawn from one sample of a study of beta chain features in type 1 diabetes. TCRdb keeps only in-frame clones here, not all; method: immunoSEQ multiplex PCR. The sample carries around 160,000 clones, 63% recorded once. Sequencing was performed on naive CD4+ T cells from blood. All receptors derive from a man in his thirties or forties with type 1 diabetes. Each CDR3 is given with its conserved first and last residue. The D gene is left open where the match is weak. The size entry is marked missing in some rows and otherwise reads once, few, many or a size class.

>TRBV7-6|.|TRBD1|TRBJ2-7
CASSWDRGFYEQYF
TGTGCCAGCAGCTGGGACAGGGGCTTTTACGAGCAGTACTTC
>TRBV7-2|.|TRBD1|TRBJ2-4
CASSLTPGQGNIQYF
TGTGCCAGCAGCTTGACTCCGGGACAGGGAAACATTCAGTACTTC
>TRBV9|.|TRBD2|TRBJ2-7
CASSVSSGRSYEQYF
TGTGCCAGCAGCGTATCTAGCGGGCGGTCCTACGAGCAGTACTTC
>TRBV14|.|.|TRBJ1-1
CASSQAQTVNTEAFF
TGTGCCAGCAGCCAAGCTCAGACAGTGAACACTGAAGCTTTCTTT
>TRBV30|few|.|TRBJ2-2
CAWSLGGTGELFF
TGTGCCTGGAGTTTAGGGGGAACCGGGGAGCTGTTTTTT
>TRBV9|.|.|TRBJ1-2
CASSVDSLYGYTF
TGTGCCAGCAGCGTAGACAGCCTCTATGGCTACACCTTC
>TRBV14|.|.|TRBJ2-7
CASSQVYEQYF
TGTGCCAGCAGCCAAGTCTACGAGCAGTACTTC
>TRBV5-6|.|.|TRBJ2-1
CASSPRGANHEQFF
TGTGCCAGCAGCCCGAGGGGTGCTAATCATGAGCAGTTCTTC
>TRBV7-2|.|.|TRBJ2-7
CASSPPWKGAFSYEQYF
TGTGCCAGCAGCCCCCCCTGGAAAGGGGCCTTCTCCTACGAGCAGTACTTC
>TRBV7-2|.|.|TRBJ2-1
CASSSSDWWTANYNEQFF
TGTGCCAGCAGCTCTAGCGACTGGTGGACAGCGAACTACAATGAGCAGTTCTTC
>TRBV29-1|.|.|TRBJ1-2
CSVELRDGYGYTF
TGCAGCGTTGAGCTTAGGGATGGCTATGGCTACACCTTC
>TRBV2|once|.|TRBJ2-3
CASTRLARSSDTQYF
TGTGCCAGCACTCGGCTAGCGAGATCATCAGATACGCAGTATTTT
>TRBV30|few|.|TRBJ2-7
CAWTGTVAYEQYF
TGTGCCTGGACCGGGACGGTAGCCTACGAGCAGTACTTC
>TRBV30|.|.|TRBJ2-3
CAWSGASADTQYF
TGTGCCTGGAGTGGGGCCTCAGCGGATACGCAGTATTTT
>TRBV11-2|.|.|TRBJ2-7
CASSPTGIEQYF
TGTGCCAGCAGCCCTACAGGGATCGAGCAGTACTTC
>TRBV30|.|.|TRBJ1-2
CAWSLRGKANYGYTF
TGTGCCTGGAGTTTACGAGGGAAAGCTAACTATGGCTACACCTTC
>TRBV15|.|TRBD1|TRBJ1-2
CATSFGTGDNYGYTF
TGTGCCACCAGCTTTGGGACAGGGGATAACTATGGCTACACCTTC
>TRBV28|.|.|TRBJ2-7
CASSTDLMVAWKSSYEQYF
TGTGCCAGCAGTACCGATTTAATGGTGGCGTGGAAAAGCTCCTACGAGCAGTACTTC
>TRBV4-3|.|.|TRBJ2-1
CASSQDLAAEQFF
TGCGCCAGCAGCCAAGACCTGGCCGCTGAGCAGTTCTTC
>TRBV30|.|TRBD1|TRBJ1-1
CAWSPDRGIEAFF
TGTGCCTGGAGCCCCGACAGGGGTATTGAAGCTTTCTTT
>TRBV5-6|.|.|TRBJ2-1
CASSSSDAYNEQFF
TGTGCCAGCAGCTCCAGCGACGCGTACAATGAGCAGTTCTTC
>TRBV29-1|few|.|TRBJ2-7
CSVITGPGEQYF
TGCAGCGTGATAACAGGGCCCGGCGAGCAGTACTTC
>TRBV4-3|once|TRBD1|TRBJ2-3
CASSQGTGGADTQYF
TGCGCCAGCAGCCAAGGCACAGGGGGCGCAGATACGCAGTATTTT
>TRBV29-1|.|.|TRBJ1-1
CSVEIGGGGEAFF
TGCAGCGTTGAAATAGGGGGAGGAGGTGAAGCTTTCTTT
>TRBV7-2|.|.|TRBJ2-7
CASSDVAATPYEQYF
TGTGCCAGCAGCGATGTAGCGGCCACCCCCTACGAGCAGTACTTC
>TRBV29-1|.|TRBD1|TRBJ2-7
CSIRQGLSYEQYF
TGCAGCATCCGACAGGGCCTCTCCTACGAGCAGTACTTC
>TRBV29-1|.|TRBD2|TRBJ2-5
CSVEETSGQETQYF
TGCAGCGTTGAAGAGACTAGCGGACAAGAGACCCAGTACTTC
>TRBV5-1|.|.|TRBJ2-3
CASSLEGSTDTQYF
TGCGCCAGCAGCTTGGAGGGCAGCACAGATACGCAGTATTTT
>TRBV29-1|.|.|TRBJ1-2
CSVESGGYGYTF
TGCAGCGTTGAATCTGGGGGCTATGGCTACACCTTC
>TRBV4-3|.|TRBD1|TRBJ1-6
CASSQGTGGIGGNSPLHF
TGCGCCAGCAGCCAGGGGACAGGGGGCATCGGTGGCAATTCACCCCTCCACTTT
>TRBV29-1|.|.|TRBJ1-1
CSVVRGADTEAFF
TGCAGCGTTGTAAGGGGGGCGGACACTGAAGCTTTCTTT
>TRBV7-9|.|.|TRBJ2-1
CASSDPYQADLYNEQFF
TGTGCCAGCAGCGATCCGTATCAGGCGGACCTCTACAATGAGCAGTTCTTC
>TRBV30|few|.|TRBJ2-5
CAWSGYQETQYF
TGTGCCTGGTCGGGGTACCAAGAGACCCAGTACTTC
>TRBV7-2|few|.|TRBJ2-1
CASSLIGGSSYNEQFF
TGTGCCAGCAGCTTAATTGGGGGTAGCTCCTACAATGAGCAGTTCTTC
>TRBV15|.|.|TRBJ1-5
CATRKGGVGQPQHF
TGTGCCACCAGGAAAGGGGGAGTTGGTCAGCCCCAGCATTTT
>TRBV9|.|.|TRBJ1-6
CASSVEGRDSPLHF
TGTGCCAGCAGCGTAGAAGGGAGGGATTCACCCCTCCACTTT
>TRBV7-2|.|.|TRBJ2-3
CASSLVQATDTQYF
TGTGCCAGCAGCTTAGTACAGGCCACAGATACGCAGTATTTT
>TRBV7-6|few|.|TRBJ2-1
CASSSGPINEQFF
TGTGCCAGCAGCTCGGGACCTATCAATGAGCAGTTCTTC
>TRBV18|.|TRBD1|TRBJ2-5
CASSPGDSEAVYF
TGTGCCAGCTCACCGGGGGACAGCGAGGCTGTGTACTTC
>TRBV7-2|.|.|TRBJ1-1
CASSLGAGLNTEAFF
TGTGCCAGCAGCTTAGGGGCAGGGCTGAACACTGAAGCTTTCTTT
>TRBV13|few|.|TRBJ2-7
CASSLGLTRSYEQYF
TGTGCCAGCAGCTTAGGCCTTACAAGATCCTACGAGCAGTACTTC
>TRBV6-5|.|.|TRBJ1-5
CASSYSAGALDQPQHF
TGTGCCAGCAGTTACTCGGCAGGCGCGTTAGATCAGCCCCAGCATTTT
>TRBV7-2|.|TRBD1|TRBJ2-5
CASSLETGGQETQYF
TGTGCCAGCAGCTTAGAGACAGGGGGGCAAGAGACCCAGTACTTC
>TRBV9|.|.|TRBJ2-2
CASSVGPENTGELFF
TGTGCCAGCAGCGTAGGCCCGGAGAACACCGGGGAGCTGTTTTTT
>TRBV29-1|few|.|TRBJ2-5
CSVPTAEETQYF
TGCAGCGTTCCCACCGCCGAAGAGACCCAGTACTTC
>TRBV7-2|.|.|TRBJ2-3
CASSFRASGTDTQYF
TGTGCCAGCAGCTTCCGGGCTAGCGGCACAGATACGCAGTATTTT
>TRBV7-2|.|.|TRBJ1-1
CASSPALANTEAFF
TGTGCCAGCAGCCCCGCCTTGGCGAACACTGAAGCTTTCTTT
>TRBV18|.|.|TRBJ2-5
CASSPGQEETQYF
TGTGCCAGCTCACCGGGGCAGGAAGAGACCCAGTACTTC